What follows is one TCR beta chain and its context. In the ophthalmopathy cohort, Clinical Activity Score was at least 3, NOSPECS grade at least 4, and duration under 3 months. PBMCs were sourced from approximately 10 ml fresh peripheral blood. Germline values: CDR1 SGHKS, CDR2 YYEKEE (reference sequence). This CDR3 contains 17 residues. Trimming removed 1 base from V and 4 bases from J; junction bases left unmatched: 10. The sample comes from a study of T cells in Graves' hyperthyroidism and ophthalmopathy. It was RNA transcripts that yielded the amplified TCR beta CDR3 regions. Researchers ran a first-round RT-PCR on the TCR CDR3 using the HTBI primer set. MiXCR, run by TCRdb on the multiplex PCR reads, gives a single entry per CDR3 protein. The sample has about 400,000 distinct CDR3 sequences, approximately 15% seen once; the top ten hold about 19%.

This TCR was sampled from a woman in her 30s with Graves' ophthalmopathy. V is TRBV5-5 and J is TRBJ1-2; 10 positions agree with TRBD1. The sequencing sample was made of blood. This CDR3 is CASSLMGQGSPTYGYTF. The CDR3 nucleotides are TGTGCCAGCAGCTTGATGGGACAGGGGAGCCCTACCTATGGCTACACCTTC.